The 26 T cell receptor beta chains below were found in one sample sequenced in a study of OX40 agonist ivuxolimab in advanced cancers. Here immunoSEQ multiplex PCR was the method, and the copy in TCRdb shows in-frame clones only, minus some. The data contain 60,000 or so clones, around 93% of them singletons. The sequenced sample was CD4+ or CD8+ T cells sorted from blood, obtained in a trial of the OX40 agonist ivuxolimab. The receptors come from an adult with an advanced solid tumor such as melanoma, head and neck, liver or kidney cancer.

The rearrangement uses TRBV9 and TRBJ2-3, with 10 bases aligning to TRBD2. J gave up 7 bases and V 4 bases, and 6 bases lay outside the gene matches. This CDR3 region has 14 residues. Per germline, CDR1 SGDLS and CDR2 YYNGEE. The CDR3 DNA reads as TGTGCCAGCAGCCTAGCGGGAGCGCTATATACGCAGTATTTT. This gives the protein CASSLAGALYTQYF.

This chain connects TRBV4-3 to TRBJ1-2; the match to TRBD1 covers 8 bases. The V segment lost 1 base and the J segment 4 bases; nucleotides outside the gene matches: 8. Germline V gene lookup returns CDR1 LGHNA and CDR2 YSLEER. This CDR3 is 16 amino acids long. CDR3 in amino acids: CASSQGSRGPGYGYTF. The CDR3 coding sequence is TGCGCCAGCAGCCAAGGGTCCAGGGGGCCCGGCTATGGCTACACCTTC.

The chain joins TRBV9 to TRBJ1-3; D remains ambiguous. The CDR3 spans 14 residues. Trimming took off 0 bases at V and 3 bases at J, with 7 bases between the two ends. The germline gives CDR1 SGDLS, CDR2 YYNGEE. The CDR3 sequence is CASSVDGGGNTIYF. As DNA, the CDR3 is TGTGCCAGCAGCGTAGATGGTGGTGGAAACACCATATATTTT. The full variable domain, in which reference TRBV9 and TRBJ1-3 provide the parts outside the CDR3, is DSGVTQTPKHLITATGQRVTLRCSPRSGDLSVYWYQQSLDQGLQFLIQYYNGEERAKGNILERFSAQQFPDLHSELNLSSLELGDSALYFCASSVDGGGNTIYFGEGSWLTVV.

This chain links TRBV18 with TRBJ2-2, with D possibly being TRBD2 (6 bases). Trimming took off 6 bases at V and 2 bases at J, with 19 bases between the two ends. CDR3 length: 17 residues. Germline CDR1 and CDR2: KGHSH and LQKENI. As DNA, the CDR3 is TGTGCCAGCTCGTCTTATCCAGTAGCGGTTAACACCGGGGAGCTGTTTTTT. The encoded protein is CASSSYPVAVNTGELFF.

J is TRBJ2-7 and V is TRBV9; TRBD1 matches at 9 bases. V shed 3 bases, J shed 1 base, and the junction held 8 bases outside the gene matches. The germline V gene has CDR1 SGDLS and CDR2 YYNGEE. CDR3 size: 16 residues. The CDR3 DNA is TGTGCCAGCAGCGGTAGCTTCGGGACAGGGTCCTACGAGCAGTACTTC. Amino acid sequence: CASSGSFGTGSYEQYF.

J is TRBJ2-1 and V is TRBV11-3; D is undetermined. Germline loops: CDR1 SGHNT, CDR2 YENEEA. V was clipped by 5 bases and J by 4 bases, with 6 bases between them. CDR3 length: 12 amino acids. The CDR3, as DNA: TGTGCCAGCAGCCATATTTACAATGAGCAGTTCTTC. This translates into CASSHIYNEQFF. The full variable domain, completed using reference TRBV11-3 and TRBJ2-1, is EAGVVQSPRYKIIEKKQPVAFWCNPISGHNTLYWYLQNLGQGPELLIRYENEEAVDDSQLPKDRFSAERLKGVDSTLKIQPAELGDSAVYLCASSHIYNEQFFGPGTRLTVL.

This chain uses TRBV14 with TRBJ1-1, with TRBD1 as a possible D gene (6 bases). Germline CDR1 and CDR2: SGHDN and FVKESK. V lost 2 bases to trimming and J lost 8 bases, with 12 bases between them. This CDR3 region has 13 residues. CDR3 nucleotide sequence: TGTGCCAGCAGCCAATACCGTCAGGGGGAAGCTTTCTTT. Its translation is CASSQYRQGEAFF. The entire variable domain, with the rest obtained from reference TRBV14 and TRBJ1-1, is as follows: EAGVTQFPSHSVIEKGQTVTLRCDPISGHDNLYWYRRVMGKEIKFLLHFVKESKQDESGMPNNRFLAERTGGTYSTLKVQPAELEDSGVYFCASSQYRQGEAFFGQGTRLTVV.

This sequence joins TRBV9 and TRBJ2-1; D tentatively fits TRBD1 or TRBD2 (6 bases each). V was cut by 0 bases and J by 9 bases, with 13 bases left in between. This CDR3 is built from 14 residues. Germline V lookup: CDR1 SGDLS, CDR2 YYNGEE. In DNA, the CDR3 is TGTGCCAGCAGCGTAGTAGGAGGGGGACGTGAGCAGTTCTTC. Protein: CASSVVGGGREQFF.

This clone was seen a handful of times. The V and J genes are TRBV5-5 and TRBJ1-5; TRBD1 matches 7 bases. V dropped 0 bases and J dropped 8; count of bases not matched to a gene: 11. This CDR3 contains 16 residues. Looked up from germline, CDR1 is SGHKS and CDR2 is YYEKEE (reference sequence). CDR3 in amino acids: CASSLGYGGGAEPQHF. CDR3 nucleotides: TGTGCCAGCAGCTTGGGGTATGGAGGGGGCGCGGAGCCCCAGCATTTT. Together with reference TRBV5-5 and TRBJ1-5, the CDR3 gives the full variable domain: DAGVTQSPTHLIKTRGQQVTLRCSPISGHKSVSWYQQVLGQGPQFIFQYYEKEERGRGNFPDRFSARQFPNYSSELNVNALLLGDSALYLCASSLGYGGGAEPQHFGDGTRLSIL.

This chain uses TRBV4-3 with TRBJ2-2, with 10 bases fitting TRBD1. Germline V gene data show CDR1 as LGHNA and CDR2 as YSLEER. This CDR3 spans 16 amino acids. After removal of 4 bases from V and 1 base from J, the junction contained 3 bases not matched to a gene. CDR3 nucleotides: TGCGCCAGCAGCCGGGGACAGGGGATGAACACCGGGGAGCTGTTTTTT. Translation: CASSRGQGMNTGELFF.

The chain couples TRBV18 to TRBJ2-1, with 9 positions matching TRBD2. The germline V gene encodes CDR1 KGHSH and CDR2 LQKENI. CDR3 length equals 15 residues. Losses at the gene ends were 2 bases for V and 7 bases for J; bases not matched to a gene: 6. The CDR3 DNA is TGTGCCAGCTCACCATTAGCGGGAGCCTGTAATGAGCAGTTCTTC. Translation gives CASSPLAGACNEQFF.

The CDR3 region has the DNA TGTGCCTGGATGAGGGAGACTCAAGATAATGAGCAGTTCTTC. Translated: CAWMRETQDNEQFF. V and J are TRBV30 and TRBJ2-1, with a weak D call TRBD2 (5 bases). CDR1 GTSNPN and CDR2 SVGIG come from the germline V gene (reference sequence). The CDR3 totals 14 residues. Deletions cut 4 bases from V and 7 bases from J, with 17 bases between. Looking up the rest from reference TRBV30 and TRBJ2-1 gives the full variable domain: SQTIHQWPATLVQPVGSPLSLECTVEGTSNPNLYWYRQAAGRGLQLLFYSVGIGQISSEVPQNLSASRPQDRQFILSSKKLLLSDSGFYLCAWMRETQDNEQFFGPGTRLTVL.

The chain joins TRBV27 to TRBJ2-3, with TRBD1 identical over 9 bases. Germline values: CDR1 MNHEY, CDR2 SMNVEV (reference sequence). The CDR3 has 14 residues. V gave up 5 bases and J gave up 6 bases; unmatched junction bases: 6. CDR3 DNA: TGTGCCAGCAGTCCACGGGACAGGGTTGATACGCAGTATTTT. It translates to CASSPRDRVDTQYF.

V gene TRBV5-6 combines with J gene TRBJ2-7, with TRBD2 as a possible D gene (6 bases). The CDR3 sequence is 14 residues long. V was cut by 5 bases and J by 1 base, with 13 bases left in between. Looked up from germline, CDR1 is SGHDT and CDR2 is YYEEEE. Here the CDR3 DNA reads TGTGCCAGCAGTTGGGGGACTCTATCCTACGAGCAGTACTTC. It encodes CASSWGTLSYEQYF.

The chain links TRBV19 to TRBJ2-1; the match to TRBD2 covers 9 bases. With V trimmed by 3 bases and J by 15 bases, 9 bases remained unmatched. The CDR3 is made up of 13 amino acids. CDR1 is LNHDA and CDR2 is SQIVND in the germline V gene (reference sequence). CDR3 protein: CASSIWGGRVRFF. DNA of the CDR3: TGTGCCAGTAGTATTTGGGGCGGGAGGGTAAGGTTCTTC.

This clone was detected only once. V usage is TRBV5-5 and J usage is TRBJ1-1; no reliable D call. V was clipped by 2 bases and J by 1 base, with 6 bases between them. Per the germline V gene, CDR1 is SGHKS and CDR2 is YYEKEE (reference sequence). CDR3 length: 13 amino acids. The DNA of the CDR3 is TGTGCCAGCAGCTTAGAAGGGAACACTGAAGCTTTCTTT. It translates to CASSLEGNTEAFF.

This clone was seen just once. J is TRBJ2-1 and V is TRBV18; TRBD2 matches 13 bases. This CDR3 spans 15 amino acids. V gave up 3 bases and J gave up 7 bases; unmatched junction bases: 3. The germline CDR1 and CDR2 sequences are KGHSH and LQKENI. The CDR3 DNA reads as TGTGCCAGCTCACCCGGACTAGCGGGAGATAATGAGCAGTTCTTC. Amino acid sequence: CASSPGLAGDNEQFF.

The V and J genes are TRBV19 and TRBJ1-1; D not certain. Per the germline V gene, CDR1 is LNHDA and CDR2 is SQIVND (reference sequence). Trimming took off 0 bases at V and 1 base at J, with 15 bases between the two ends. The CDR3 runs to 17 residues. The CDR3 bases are TGTGCCAGTAGTATAGATCTTCTAGGACCGCGGAACACTGAAGCTTTCTTT. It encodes CASSIDLLGPRNTEAFF.

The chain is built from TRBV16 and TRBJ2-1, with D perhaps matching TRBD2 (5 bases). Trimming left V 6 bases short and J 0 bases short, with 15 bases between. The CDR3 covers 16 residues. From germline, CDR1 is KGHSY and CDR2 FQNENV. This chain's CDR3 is CASSARPGSSYNEQFF. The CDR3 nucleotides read TGTGCCAGCAGTGCCCGACCGGGAAGCTCCTACAATGAGCAGTTCTTC.

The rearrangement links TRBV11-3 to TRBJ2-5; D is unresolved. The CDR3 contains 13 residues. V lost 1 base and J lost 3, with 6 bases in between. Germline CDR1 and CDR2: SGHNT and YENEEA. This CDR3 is CASSLGAKETQYF. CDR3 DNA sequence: TGTGCCAGCAGCTTAGGGGCCAAAGAGACCCAGTACTTC.

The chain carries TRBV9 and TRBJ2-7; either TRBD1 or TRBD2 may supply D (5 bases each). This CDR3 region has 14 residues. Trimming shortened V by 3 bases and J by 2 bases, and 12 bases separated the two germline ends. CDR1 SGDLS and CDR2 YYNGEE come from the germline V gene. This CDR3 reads CASSAPGTAYEQYF. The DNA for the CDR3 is TGTGCCAGCAGCGCCCCCGGGACCGCCTACGAGCAGTACTTC. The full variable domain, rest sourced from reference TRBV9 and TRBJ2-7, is DSGVTQTPKHLITATGQRVTLRCSPRSGDLSVYWYQQSLDQGLQFLIQYYNGEERAKGNILERFSAQQFPDLHSELNLSSLELGDSALYFCASSAPGTAYEQYFGPGTRLTVT.

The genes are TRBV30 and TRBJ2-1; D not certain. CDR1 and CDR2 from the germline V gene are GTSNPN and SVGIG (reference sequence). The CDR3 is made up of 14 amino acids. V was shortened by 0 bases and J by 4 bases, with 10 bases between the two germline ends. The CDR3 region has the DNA TGTGCCTGGAGTGTAGGGTCACCATACAATGAGCAGTTCTTC. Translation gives CAWSVGSPYNEQFF.

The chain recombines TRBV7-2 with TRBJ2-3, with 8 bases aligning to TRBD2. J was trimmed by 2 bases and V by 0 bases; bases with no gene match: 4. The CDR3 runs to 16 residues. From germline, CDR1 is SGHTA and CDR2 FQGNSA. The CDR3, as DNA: TGTGCCAGCAGCTTAGCACTAGCGGAGACCACAGATACGCAGTATTTT. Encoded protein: CASSLALAETTDTQYF.

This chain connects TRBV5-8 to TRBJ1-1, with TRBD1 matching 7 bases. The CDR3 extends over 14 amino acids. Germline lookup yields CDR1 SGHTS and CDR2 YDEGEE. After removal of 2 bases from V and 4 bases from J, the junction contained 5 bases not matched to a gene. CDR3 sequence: CASSLGGGPTEAFF. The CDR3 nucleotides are TGTGCCAGCAGCTTAGGAGGGGGCCCCACTGAAGCTTTCTTT.

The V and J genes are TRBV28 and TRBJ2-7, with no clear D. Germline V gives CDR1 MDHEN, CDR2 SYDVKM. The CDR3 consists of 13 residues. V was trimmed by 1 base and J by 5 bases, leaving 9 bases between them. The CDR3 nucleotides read TGTGCCAGCAGTTTATTATTAGTTGACGAGCAGTACTTC. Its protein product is CASSLLLVDEQYF.

CDR3 protein: CASSLTTGGHYNEQFF. DNA for the CDR3: TGTGCCAGCAGCCTGACGACAGGGGGCCATTACAATGAGCAGTTCTTC. The rearrangement uses TRBV5-5 and TRBJ2-1; 10 nucleotides line up with TRBD1. With 4 bases clipped from V and 4 bases from J, the junction kept 8 bases outside the gene matches. This CDR3 region has 16 residues. CDR1 and CDR2 (germline): SGHKS, YYEKEE (reference sequence).